This entry describes one T cell receptor (beta chain). The antigen is undetermined. This sample is drawn from a study of OX40 agonist ivuxolimab in advanced cancers. Study context: Dosing consisted of intravenous ivuxolimab at 0.01 to 10 mg/kg every 2 weeks. Of mixed ages from about 20 to 90 and averaging approximately 60 years, the group was just under 85% male. Study-level results: Clonal expansion was seen in CD4+ and CD8+ blood T cells by week 6 at 0.1 to 3.0 mg/kg.

The CDR3 contains 15 residues. The germline CDR1 and CDR2 sequences are SEHNR and FQNEAQ (reference sequence). Trimming removed 4 bases from V and 8 bases from J; junction bases left unmatched: 7. Systemic immunosuppression or autoimmune disease history was grounds to exclude patients. The method was immunoSEQ multiplex PCR; TCRdb's version includes in-frame clones alone and lacks a portion of them. The sample holds 130,000 or so clones, around nine tenths seen once. This receptor was identified in an adult with an advanced solid tumor such as melanoma, head and neck, liver or kidney cancer. The chain couples TRBV7-9 to TRBJ1-3; the match to TRBD1 covers 11 bases. Sequencing was performed on CD4+ or CD8+ T cells sorted from blood, taken in a trial of the OX40 agonist ivuxolimab. The CDR3 here is CASSSGTGGSDTIYF. In nucleotides, the CDR3 is TGTGCCAGCAGCTCGGGGACAGGGGGTTCGGACACCATATATTTT.